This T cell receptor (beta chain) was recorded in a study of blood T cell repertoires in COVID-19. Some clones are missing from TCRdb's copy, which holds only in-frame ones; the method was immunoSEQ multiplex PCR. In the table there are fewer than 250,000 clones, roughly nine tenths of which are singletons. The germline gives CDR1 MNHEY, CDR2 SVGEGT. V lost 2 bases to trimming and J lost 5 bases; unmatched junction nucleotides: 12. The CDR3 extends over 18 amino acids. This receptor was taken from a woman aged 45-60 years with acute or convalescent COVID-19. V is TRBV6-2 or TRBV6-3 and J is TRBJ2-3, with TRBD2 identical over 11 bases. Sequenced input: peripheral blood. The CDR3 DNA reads TGTGCCAGCAGTTACAACTTTAGACTAGCGGGATTAGAAGATACGCAGTATTTT. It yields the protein CASSYNFRLAGLEDTQYF.